Listed below are T cell receptor beta chains from one sample, sequenced in a study of blood T cell repertoires in COVID-19. Libraries were prepared by immunoSEQ multiplex PCR; TCRdb keeps only in-frame clonotypes and omits some of them. The repertoire consists of 150,000 to 180,000 clones, with 85% to 90% occurring once and the leading ten covering around 15%. The material sequenced was peripheral blood. Source of these receptors: a woman in her forties with acute or convalescent COVID-19. CDR3s include the opening cysteine and the closing phenylalanine or tryptophan. The D gene is left open where the match is weak. The listing skips clone size in some rows; elsewhere it reads once, few, many or a size class.

TRBV5-4	NA	16	TRBJ1-2	NA	CASAESLGRTNYGYTF	TGTGCCAGCGCTGAATCTTTGGGGAGAACTAACTATGGCTACACCTTC
TRBV28	NA	14	TRBJ2-1	TRBD1	CASKAPTGVNEQFF	TGTGCCAGCAAGGCGCCTACAGGGGTCAATGAGCAGTTCTTC
TRBV6-6	NA	17	TRBJ2-6	NA	CASSLQGSSSGANVLTF	TGTGCCAGCAGTCTGCAGGGATCGAGCTCTGGGGCCAACGTCCTGACTTTC
TRBV4-1	NA	16	TRBJ2-7	TRBD1	CASRNFPGQGAEEQYF	TGCGCCAGCAGGAATTTCCCGGGACAGGGGGCAGAAGAGCAGTACTTC
TRBV3-1/TRBV3-2	NA	13	TRBJ1-3	NA	CASSQGPGNTIYF	TGTGCCAGCAGCCAGGGCCCTGGAAACACCATATATTTT
TRBV7-8	NA	15	TRBJ2-2	TRBD1	CASSLAGTGIGELFF	TGTGCCAGCAGCCTCGCCGGGACAGGGATCGGGGAGCTGTTTTTT
TRBV11-2	NA	14	TRBJ1-1	TRBD1	CASSTHRGNTEAFF	TGTGCCAGCAGCACGCACAGGGGGAACACTGAAGCTTTCTTT
TRBV15	NA	14	TRBJ2-7	TRBD2	CATSSDLAGGRQYF	TGTGCCACCAGCAGCGATCTAGCGGGAGGGCGGCAGTACTTC
TRBV5-1	few	14	TRBJ1-3	NA	CASSLESGGNTIYF	TGCGCCAGCAGCTTGGAGAGTGGTGGAAACACCATATATTTT
TRBV6-2/TRBV6-3	NA	15	TRBJ2-7	TRBD1	CASSAPDRGYFEQYF	TGTGCCAGCAGTGCCCCGGACAGGGGGTATTTCGAGCAGTACTTC
TRBV11-2	NA	14	TRBJ2-7	TRBD1	CASSSGQGFYEQYF	TGTGCCAGCAGCTCGGGACAGGGGTTCTACGAGCAGTACTTC
TRBV5-1	NA	14	TRBJ1-4	TRBD1	CASSLLRGTGKLFF	TGCGCCAGCAGCTTGCTCAGAGGGACAGGAAAACTGTTTTTT
TRBV25-1	NA	15	TRBJ1-2	TRBD1	CASRGEQGANYGYTF	TGTGCCAGCAGAGGGGAACAGGGGGCCAACTATGGCTACACCTTC
TRBV30	NA	14	TRBJ1-1	NA	CAWTNSGAHTEAFF	TGTGCCTGGACCAACTCAGGGGCTCACACTGAAGCTTTCTTT
TRBV7-9	NA	17	TRBJ1-1	TRBD1	CASSYAGTGIWNTEAFF	TGTGCCAGCAGCTATGCCGGGACAGGGATATGGAACACTGAAGCTTTCTTT
TRBV28	NA	14	TRBJ1-2	NA	CASSRGGGLYGYTF	TGTGCCAGCAGTAGGGGGGGCGGACTTTATGGCTACACCTTC
TRBV28	NA	22	TRBJ2-3	TRBD2	CASSFSPLSGGGPFGETDTQYF	TGTGCCAGCAGTTTTAGTCCCCTAAGCGGGGGGGGCCCGTTTGGCGAAACAGATACGCAGTATTTT
TRBV6-2/TRBV6-3	NA	16	TRBJ2-7	TRBD1	CASSRIGGTGSSEQYF	TGTGCCAGCAGTCGAATCGGCGGGACAGGGTCGAGCGAGCAGTACTTC
TRBV11-3	NA	14	TRBJ2-7	NA	CASSLRDISYEQYF	TGTGCCAGCAGCTTACGGGACATCTCATACGAGCAGTACTTC
TRBV28	NA	14	TRBJ1-2	NA	CASKGQTIGYGYTF	TGTGCCAGCAAAGGACAGACCATCGGCTATGGCTACACCTTC